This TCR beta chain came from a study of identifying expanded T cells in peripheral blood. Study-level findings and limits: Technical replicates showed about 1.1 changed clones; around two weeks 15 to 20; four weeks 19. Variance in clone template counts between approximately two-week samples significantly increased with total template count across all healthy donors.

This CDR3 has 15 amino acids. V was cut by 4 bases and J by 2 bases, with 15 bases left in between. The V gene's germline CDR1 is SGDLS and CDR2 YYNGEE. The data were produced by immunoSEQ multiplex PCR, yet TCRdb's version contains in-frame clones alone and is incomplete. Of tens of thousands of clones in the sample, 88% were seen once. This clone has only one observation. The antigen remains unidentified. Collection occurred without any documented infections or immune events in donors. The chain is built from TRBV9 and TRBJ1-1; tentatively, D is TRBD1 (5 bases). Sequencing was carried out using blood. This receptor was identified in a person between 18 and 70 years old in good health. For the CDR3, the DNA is TGTGCCAGCAGCCCCCAAGGGGTCAGTAACACTGAAGCTTTCTTT. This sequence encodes CASSPQGVSNTEAFF.